The T cell receptor beta chain described here comes from a study of response to subunit inactivated influenza vaccine. Trimming shortened V by 4 bases and J by 0 bases, and 7 bases separated the two germline ends. This CDR3 is 13 amino acids long. Germline assignment: CDR1 SQVTM and CDR2 ANQGSEA. General study results and limits: The authors put forward the suggestion that each seasonal influenza vaccination may bring in only a limited number of new T cells.

TCRdb reprocessed the RT-PCR reads via MiXCR and lists one record per CDR3 protein. The top ten hold roughly 14% of the sample, which has approximately 500,000 distinct CDR3 sequences, roughly 13% seen once. This clonotype has more than one count but fewer than ten. Its antigen is not known. J is TRBJ1-5 and V is TRBV29-1; D not certain. Sequenced here: PBMCs from blood, sampled about 40 days after vaccination. The sequence was obtained from a man aged 50 or older who received an inactivated influenza vaccine. CDR3 sequence (DNA): TGCAGCGTTGCCAGTAATAGCAATCAGCCCCAGCATTTT. Residues: CSVASNSNQPQHF.